This T cell receptor beta chain was sequenced for a study of blood T cell repertoires in COVID-19 (dated by TCRdb to the early 2020s). In the study overall: Samples covering the acute and convalescent phases of COVID-19 were provided by collaborators in the United States, Italy and Spain. The prospective study material was composed of cDNA or gDNA derived from T cells, B-cell-depleted T cells, or PBMCs. HLA class I and class II types, where available, came from metadata supplied by the sample provider rather than from assay-based typing. Sample metadata almost always included a de-identified subject ID, COVID-19 status, age in years and sex. The samples were drawn from the first 160 participants of the ongoing ImmuneRACE study and from more than 1,000 subjects provided by 6 global collaborators. Deeply sampled blood TCRbeta repertoires from subjects exposed to, actively infected with, or recovered from COVID-19 were included in the dataset. The repertoires were released in a freely available public database intended as a resource for research on the immune response to SARS-CoV-2. Points the paper makes about the study in general: The quantity of clinical and demographic metadata differed by source and by participant and was supplied without curation.

CDR1 and CDR2, looked up from the germline V gene (reference sequence), are SGHKS and YYEKEE. Trimming removed 4 bases from V and 13 bases from J, leaving 17 bases between the germline ends. Including cysteine and phenylalanine, the CDR3 has 12 amino acids. Only the CDR3 region is kept as DNA, spanning 36 bases read in frame from base 1. TCRbeta CDR3 regions were amplified from genomic DNA by means of the immunoSEQ Assay, a bias-controlled multiplex PCR. Per the original workflow: The number of nucleated cells in each sample was estimated by amplification of reference gene primers within the assay. To quantify the absolute abundance of each unique TCRbeta CDR3 rearrangement, sequence reads were collapsed and filtered. For each sample, productive Simpson clonality was calculated as the square root of Simpson's diversity index over productive rearrangements. Entries here come from immuneACCESS through TCRdb and include only in-frame sequences with V and J called. Some clones fail to appear in such tables; in the studies checked, an unresolved V gene covers under half of the shortfall, and the cause of the remainder is unknown. V and J calls and clone size are those listed in that table; D and trimming were worked out from the DNA. The sample data list about 96,000 clones, and 80% to 90% of these were observed just once. Jointly, the top ten make up around 4.2% of the sample.

At one collaborating source in Seattle, patients were enrolled during active infection and were followed longitudinally through the course of disease. Whole blood was collected in K2EDTA tubes by collaborating institutions according to the institutions' own protocols. For TCRbeta analysis, collaborator samples were shipped as frozen whole blood, as isolated PBMCs, or as DNA extracted from either sample type. Regarding this clone: Its antigen has not been determined. Base-call qualities are not available, and no considerably larger clone is one nucleotide away.

The chain is encoded by TRBV5-5 joined to TRBJ2-5; the D gene assignment is ambiguous. Material for sequencing was peripheral blood. The TCR originated in a human donor with COVID-19, enrolled during active disease. The donor label of this sample is uncertain. The CDR3 region has the sequence CASSLPGSSRYF. The DNA is TGTGCCAGCAGCCTACCTGGTAGTAGTAGGTACTTC.